The 8 T cell receptor beta chains listed next were all sequenced from one sample in a study of blood T cell repertoires in COVID-19 (dated by TCRdb to the early 2020s). Library creation used the immunoSEQ multiplex PCR assay. Imported from immuneACCESS, the table was reduced by TCRdb to in-frame sequences with V and J called. These copies leave out some clones; in studies compared against another copy, an unresolved V gene accounts for under half, and the cause of the remainder is not known. The sample table holds under 450,000 clones, of which 86% were seen once. The ten largest clones represent around 7.4% of the sample. Sequencing input: peripheral blood. The receptor source for this set is a woman in her sixties or seventies with COVID-19, enrolled during active disease.

V usage is TRBV9 and J usage is TRBJ2-5; tentative D call: TRBD2 (6 bases). CDR3 size: 14 residues. In germline, CDR1 is SGDLS, CDR2 YYNGEE. Trimming shortened V by 0 bases and J by 6 bases, and 12 bases separated the two germline ends. CDR3 sequence: CASSVGPSEKTQYF. The CDR3 region has the DNA TGTGCCAGCAGCGTAGGTCCTAGCGAGAAGACCCAGTACTTC.

A remark on this clone: Other DNA sequences in the same sample also yield this CDR3. The CDR3 nucleotides read TGTGCCAGCAGCCTAGGTCCGGGGAACACTGAAGCTTTCTTT. As protein: CASSLGPGNTEAFF. The chain is built from TRBV7-3 and TRBJ1-1; D remains ambiguous. V was trimmed by 5 bases and J by 1 base, leaving 11 bases between them. The CDR3 is made up of 14 amino acids. In germline, CDR1 is SGHTA, CDR2 FQGTGA.

The chain recombines TRBV18 with TRBJ2-5; weak D call: TRBD1 (6 bases). V was trimmed by 5 bases and J by 5 bases, leaving 18 bases between them. CDR3 length equals 15 residues. CDR1 KGHSH and CDR2 LQKENI come from the germline V gene. The CDR3 loop is CASSSLQGSSETQYF. For the CDR3, the DNA is TGTGCCAGCTCATCCTTACAGGGAAGTTCTGAGACCCAGTACTTC. The full variable domain, in which reference TRBV18 and TRBJ2-5 provide the parts outside the CDR3, is NAGVMQNPRHLVRRRGQEARLRCSPMKGHSHVYWYRQLPEEGLKFMVYLQKENIIDESGMPKERFSAEFPKEGPSILRIQQVVRGDSAAYFCASSSLQGSSETQYFGPGTRLLVL.

This clone was observed a single time. The V gene is TRBV6-6, the J gene TRBJ1-2; the D is unclear. The germline V gene has CDR1 MNHNY and CDR2 SVGAGI (reference sequence). This CDR3 contains 13 residues. Trimming left V 0 bases short and J 5 bases short, with 7 bases between. The DNA for the CDR3 is TGTGCCAGCAGTTACTCGGCAGGATATGGCTACACCTTC. Translated: CASSYSAGYGYTF.

V is TRBV9 and J is TRBJ2-3; D perhaps matches TRBD2 (6 bases). The V gene lost 0 bases and the J gene lost 4 bases, with 15 bases spanning the gap. CDR3 length: 16 residues. CDR1 and CDR2 from the germline V gene are SGDLS and YYNGEE. Written as DNA, the CDR3 is TGTGCCAGCAGCGTAGGGACTACGTCAGACCCAGATACGCAGTATTTT. It yields the protein CASSVGTTSDPDTQYF.

The genes are TRBV12-3 or TRBV12-4 and TRBJ2-7; D is undetermined. This CDR3 spans 12 amino acids. Trimming cost V 1 base and J 7 bases, with 8 bases left between them. For the CDR3, the DNA is TGTGCCAGCAGTTTAGGCCCTGCGGAGCAGTACTTC. Translation: CASSLGPAEQYF.

The gene calls are TRBV6-5 and TRBJ1-2; tentatively, D is TRBD1 (6 bases). V lost 6 bases, J lost 1 base, and 12 bases lay in between. Per the germline V gene, CDR1 is MNHEY and CDR2 is SVGAGI. The CDR3 has 14 amino acids. This chain's CDR3 is CASSPGQFNYGYTF. The CDR3 DNA reads as TGTGCCAGCAGCCCCGGACAGTTTAACTATGGCTACACCTTC.

The V gene is TRBV5-5, the J gene TRBJ2-5, with TRBD2 matching over 9 bases. The germline gives CDR1 SGHKS, CDR2 YYEKEE (reference sequence). Losses at the gene ends were 2 bases for V and 1 base for J; bases not matched to a gene: 6. This CDR3 is built from 16 residues. Here the CDR3 DNA reads TGTGCCAGCAGCTTAGGGCCTAGCGGGGTCCAAGAGACCCAGTACTTC. It encodes CASSLGPSGVQETQYF.